This T cell receptor beta chain was captured in a study of blood T cells in healthy people across ages. Study-level points and caveats: Since the PBMCs were unsorted, naive and antigen-experienced cells could not be conclusively compared.

About this clonotype itself: Its antigen is not known.

This CDR3 has 17 amino acids. V lost 0 bases and J lost 0, with 15 bases in between. CDR1 is DFQATT, CDR2 SNEGSKA, per germline (reference sequence). The study isolated at least 7 million PBMCs from each sample. PCR was performed a second time for about 7 to 11 cycles using a sample-barcoded 5' primer and a J-beta primer mix. Each single sample gave us at least 3 million CDR3-containing paired-end reads. Via MiXCR, TCRdb re-called the 5' RACE reads, giving one row per CDR3 protein. The data show about 1.4 million distinct CDR3 sequences, with roughly 60% seen just once and 6.5% to 8.5% held by the top ten.

Input material: blood. The TCR sequence derives from a man in his late teens or twenties in good health. The chain uses TRBV20-1 and TRBJ2-1; possible D gene TRBD2, 6 bases. The CDR3 loop reads CSARDSWRGSSYNEQFF. The CDR3 nucleotides read TGCAGTGCTAGAGATTCGTGGCGGGGTAGCTCCTACAATGAGCAGTTCTTC.